The TCR beta chain described here comes from a study of shared clonotypes between healthy human individuals. General study findings and limits: Relative to clonotypes present in all four donors, those not shared had lower generation probabilities. Sharing across four donors was highest in naive CD4 (approximately 5%) and lowest in memory CD8 (roughly 0.4%).

This clone has only one observation. What it binds is unknown. This table comes from immunoSEQ multiplex PCR, and its TCRdb copy is limited to in-frame clones, with some not included. The sample holds about 1 million clones, more than 65% seen once. Trimming left V 2 bases short and J 5 bases short, with 9 bases between. The CDR3 contains 13 residues. Germline V gene data show CDR1 as MNHNS and CDR2 as SASEGT. The chain is built from TRBV6-1 and TRBJ1-1; D gene ambiguous. This sequence originates from a man aged 18 to 29 in good health. Sample: memory CD4+ T cells sorted from blood. Subset specified: CD45RA-negative fraction. The CDR3 DNA reads TGTGCCAGCAGTGAATCAATAGTAACTGAAGCTTTCTTT. This translates into CASSESIVTEAFF.